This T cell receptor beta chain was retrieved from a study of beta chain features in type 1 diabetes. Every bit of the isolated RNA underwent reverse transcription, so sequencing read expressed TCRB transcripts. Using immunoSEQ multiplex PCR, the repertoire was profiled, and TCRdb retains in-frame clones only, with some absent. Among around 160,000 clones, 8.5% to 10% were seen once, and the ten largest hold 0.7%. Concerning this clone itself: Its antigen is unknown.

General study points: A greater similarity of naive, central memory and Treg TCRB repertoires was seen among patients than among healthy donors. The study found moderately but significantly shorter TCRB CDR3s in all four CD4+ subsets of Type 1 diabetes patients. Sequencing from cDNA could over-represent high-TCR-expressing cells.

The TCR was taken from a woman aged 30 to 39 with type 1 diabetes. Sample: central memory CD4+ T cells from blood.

The CDR3: CASSRRTGFEPKETQYF. CDR3 in DNA: TGCGCCAGCAGCCGTCGGACAGGGTTCGAGCCTAAAGAGACCCAGTACTTC. This rearrangement joins TRBV5-1 to TRBJ2-5; 8 bases are a match to TRBD1. J was trimmed by 3 bases and V by 4 bases; bases with no gene match: 14. CDR1 SGHRS and CDR2 YFSETQ come from the germline V gene. The CDR3 totals 17 residues.